This T cell receptor (beta chain) was found in a study of control samples from healthy donors and cancer patients. TCRdb keeps only in-frame clones here, not all; method: immunoSEQ multiplex PCR. This table has around 82,000 clones, 70% to 90% appearing once. Looked up from germline, CDR1 is SGHKS and CDR2 is YYEKEE (reference sequence). The V segment lost 4 bases and the J segment 2 bases; nucleotides outside the gene matches: 5. The CDR3 spans 15 residues. The origin of this receptor is a man aged 45-65 years in good health. This chain links TRBV5-5 with TRBJ2-7; 11 nucleotides align to TRBD2. Sequencing used blood. CDR3 loop: CASSEGLAETYEQYF. CDR3 nucleotide sequence: TGTGCCAGCAGCGAGGGACTAGCGGAGACCTACGAGCAGTACTTC.